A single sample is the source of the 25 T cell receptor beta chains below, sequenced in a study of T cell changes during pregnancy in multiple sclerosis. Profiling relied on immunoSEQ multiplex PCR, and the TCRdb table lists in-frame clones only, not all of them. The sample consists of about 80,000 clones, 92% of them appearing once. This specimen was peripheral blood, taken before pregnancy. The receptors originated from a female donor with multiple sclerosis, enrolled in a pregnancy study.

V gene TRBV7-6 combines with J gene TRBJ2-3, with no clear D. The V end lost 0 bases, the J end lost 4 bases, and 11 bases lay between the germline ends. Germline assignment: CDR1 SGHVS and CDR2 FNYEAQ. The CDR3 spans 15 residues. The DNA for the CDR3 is TGTGCCAGCAGCTTAGCGGCTGGCGGCGCAGATACGCAGTATTTT. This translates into CASSLAAGGADTQYF.

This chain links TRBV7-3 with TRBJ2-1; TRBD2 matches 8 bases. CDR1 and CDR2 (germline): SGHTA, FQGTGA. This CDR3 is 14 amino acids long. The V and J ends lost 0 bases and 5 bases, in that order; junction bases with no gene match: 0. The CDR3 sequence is CASSLTGGDNEQFF. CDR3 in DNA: TGTGCCAGCAGCTTAACCGGGGGGGACAATGAGCAGTTCTTC.

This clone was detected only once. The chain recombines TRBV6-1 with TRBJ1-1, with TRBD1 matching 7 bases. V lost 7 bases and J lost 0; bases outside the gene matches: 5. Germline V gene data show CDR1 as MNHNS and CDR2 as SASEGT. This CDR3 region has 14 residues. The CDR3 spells CASTRQGLNTEAFF. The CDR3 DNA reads TGTGCCAGCACCAGACAGGGACTGAACACTGAAGCTTTCTTT.

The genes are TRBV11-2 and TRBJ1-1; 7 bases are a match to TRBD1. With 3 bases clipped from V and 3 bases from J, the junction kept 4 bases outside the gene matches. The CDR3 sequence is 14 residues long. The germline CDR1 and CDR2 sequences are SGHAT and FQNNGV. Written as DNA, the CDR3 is TGTGCCAGCAGCTTTAAGGGGGCATACACTGAAGCTTTCTTT. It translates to CASSFKGAYTEAFF. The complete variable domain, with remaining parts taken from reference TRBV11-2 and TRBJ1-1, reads EAGVAQSPRYKIIEKRQSVAFWCNPISGHATLYWYQQILGQGPKLLIQFQNNGVVDDSQLPKDRFSAERLKGVDSTLKIQPAKLEDSAVYLCASSFKGAYTEAFFGQGTRLTVV.

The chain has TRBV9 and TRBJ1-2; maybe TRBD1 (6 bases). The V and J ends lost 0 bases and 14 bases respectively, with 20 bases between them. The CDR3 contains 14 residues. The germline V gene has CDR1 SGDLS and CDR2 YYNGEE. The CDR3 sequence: CASSVVALQGRLTF. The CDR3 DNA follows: TGTGCCAGCAGCGTAGTAGCGCTACAGGGCCGATTGACCTTC.

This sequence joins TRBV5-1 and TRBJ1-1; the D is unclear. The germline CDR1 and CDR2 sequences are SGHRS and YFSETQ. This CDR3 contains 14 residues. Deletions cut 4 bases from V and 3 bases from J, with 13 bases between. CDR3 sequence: CASSLTSLDTEAFF. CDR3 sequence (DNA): TGCGCCAGCAGCCTGACCAGCCTAGACACTGAAGCTTTCTTT.

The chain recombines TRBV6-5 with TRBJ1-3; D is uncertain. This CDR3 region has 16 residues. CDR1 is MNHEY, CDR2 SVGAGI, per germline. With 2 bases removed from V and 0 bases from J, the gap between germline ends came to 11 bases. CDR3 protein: CASSYEMSFSGNTIYF. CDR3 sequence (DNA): TGTGCCAGCAGTTACGAGATGTCCTTCTCTGGAAACACCATATATTTT.

In DNA form, the CDR3 reads TGTGCCAGCGCGACAGGGTATCAGCCCCAGCATTTT. Its protein is CASATGYQPQHF. The chain recombines TRBV6-1 with TRBJ1-5; 7 bases are a match to TRBD1. The germline V gene has CDR1 MNHNS and CDR2 SASEGT. The CDR3 covers 12 residues. V lost 8 bases to trimming and J lost 5 bases; unmatched junction nucleotides: 3.

The DNA for the CDR3 is TGTGCCAGCAGCTTCCCAACGAGGGAGGATGAAGCTTTCTTT. It yields the protein CASSFPTREDEAFF. The genes are TRBV13 and TRBJ1-1; D is ambiguous. This CDR3 has 14 amino acids. V lost 3 bases and J lost 7, with 15 bases in between. The germline V gene has CDR1 PRHDT and CDR2 FYEKMQ (reference sequence).

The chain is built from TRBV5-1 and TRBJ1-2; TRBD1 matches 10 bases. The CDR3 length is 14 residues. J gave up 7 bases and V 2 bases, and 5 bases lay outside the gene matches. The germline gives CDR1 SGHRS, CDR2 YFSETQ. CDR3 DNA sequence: TGCGCCAGCAGCTTAGGACAGGGGGAAGGTGGCTACACCTTC. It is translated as CASSLGQGEGGYTF.

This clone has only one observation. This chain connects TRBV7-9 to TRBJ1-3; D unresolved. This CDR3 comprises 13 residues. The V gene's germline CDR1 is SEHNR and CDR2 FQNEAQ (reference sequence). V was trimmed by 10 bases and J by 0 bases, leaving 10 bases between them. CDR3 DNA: TGTGCCATCCGCTTTCGCTCTGGAAACACCATATATTTT. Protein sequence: CAIRFRSGNTIYF.

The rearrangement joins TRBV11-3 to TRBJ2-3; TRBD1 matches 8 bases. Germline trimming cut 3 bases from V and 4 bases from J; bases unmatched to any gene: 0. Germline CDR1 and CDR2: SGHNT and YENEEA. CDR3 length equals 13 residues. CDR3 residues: CASSLGQADTQYF. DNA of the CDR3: TGTGCCAGCAGCTTGGGACAGGCAGATACGCAGTATTTT. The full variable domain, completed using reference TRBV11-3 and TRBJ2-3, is EAGVVQSPRYKIIEKKQPVAFWCNPISGHNTLYWYLQNLGQGPELLIRYENEEAVDDSQLPKDRFSAERLKGVDSTLKIQPAELGDSAVYLCASSLGQADTQYFGPGTRLTVL.

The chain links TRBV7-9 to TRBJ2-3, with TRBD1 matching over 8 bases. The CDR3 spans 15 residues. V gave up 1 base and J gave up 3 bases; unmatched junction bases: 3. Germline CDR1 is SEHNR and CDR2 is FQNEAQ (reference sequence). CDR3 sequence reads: CASSLGTGWTDTQYF. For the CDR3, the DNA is TGTGCCAGCAGCTTAGGGACAGGGTGGACAGATACGCAGTATTTT.

Here the CDR3 reads CSGKIGQGRWGTEAFF. CDR3 nucleotides: TGCAGCGGGAAAATAGGACAGGGCCGATGGGGCACTGAAGCTTTCTTT. The chain is built from TRBV29-1 and TRBJ1-1; 8 nucleotides match TRBD1. The V and J ends lost 7 bases and 4 bases, in that order; junction bases with no gene match: 17. This CDR3 has 16 amino acids. The germline V gene has CDR1 SQVTM and CDR2 ANQGSEA.

CDR3 sequence: CASSLLRGPTADTQYF. As DNA, the CDR3 is TGTGCCAGCAGTTTGTTGCGGGGGCCCACTGCAGATACGCAGTATTTT. The chain combines TRBV27 with TRBJ2-3, with D possibly being TRBD2 (7 bases). The germline gives CDR1 MNHEY, CDR2 SMNVEV (reference sequence). The length of the CDR3 is 16 residues. Deletions cut 3 bases from V and 4 bases from J, with 17 bases between.

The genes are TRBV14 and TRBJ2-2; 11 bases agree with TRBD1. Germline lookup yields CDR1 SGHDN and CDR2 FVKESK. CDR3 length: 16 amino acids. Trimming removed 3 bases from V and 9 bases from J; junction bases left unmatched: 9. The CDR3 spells CASSQQPGQGGRELFF. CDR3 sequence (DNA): TGTGCCAGCAGCCAGCAACCGGGACAGGGGGGCCGGGAGCTGTTTTTT.

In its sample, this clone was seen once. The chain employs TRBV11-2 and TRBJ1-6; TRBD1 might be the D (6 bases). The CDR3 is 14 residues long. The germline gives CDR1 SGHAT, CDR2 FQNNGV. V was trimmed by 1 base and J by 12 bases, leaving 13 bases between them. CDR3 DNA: TGTGCCAGCAGCTTAGGAGGGGGGACTAAACCCCTCCACTTT. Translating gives CASSLGGGTKPLHF.

The CDR3 DNA sequence: TGTGCCAGCAGCTTATCCCGGGACATCCAAGAGACCCAGTACTTC. This sequence encodes CASSLSRDIQETQYF. This rearrangement joins TRBV7-9 to TRBJ2-5; the D gene is possibly TRBD1 (6 bases). The V end was cut by 2 bases, the J end by 1 base, with 11 bases between. Germline V gene data show CDR1 as SEHNR and CDR2 as FQNEAQ (reference sequence). This CDR3 has 15 amino acids.

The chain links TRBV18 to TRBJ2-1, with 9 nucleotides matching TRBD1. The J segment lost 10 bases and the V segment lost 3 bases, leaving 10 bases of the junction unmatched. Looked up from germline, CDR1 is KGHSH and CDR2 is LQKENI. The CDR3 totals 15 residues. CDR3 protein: CASSPADRGPREQFF. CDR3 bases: TGTGCCAGCTCACCGGCGGACAGGGGTCCAAGAGAGCAGTTCTTC. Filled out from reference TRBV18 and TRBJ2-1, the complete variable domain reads NAGVMQNPRHLVRRRGQEARLRCSPMKGHSHVYWYRQLPEEGLKFMVYLQKENIIDESGMPKERFSAEFPKEGPSILRIQQVVRGDSAAYFCASSPADRGPREQFFGPGTRLTVL.

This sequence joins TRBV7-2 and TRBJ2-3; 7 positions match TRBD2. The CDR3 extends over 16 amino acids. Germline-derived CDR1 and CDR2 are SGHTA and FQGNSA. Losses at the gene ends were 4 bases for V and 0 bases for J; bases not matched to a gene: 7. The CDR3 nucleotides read TGTGCCAGCAGCTCGAACGGACTAGGTAGCACAGATACGCAGTATTTT. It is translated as CASSSNGLGSTDTQYF.

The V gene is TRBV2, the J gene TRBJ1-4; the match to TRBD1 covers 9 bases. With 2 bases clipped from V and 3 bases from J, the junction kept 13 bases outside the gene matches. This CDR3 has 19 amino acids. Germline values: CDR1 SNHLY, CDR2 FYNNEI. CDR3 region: CASSERPGTGRLANEKLFF. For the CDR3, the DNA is TGTGCCAGCAGTGAACGTCCCGGGACAGGGAGGTTGGCTAATGAAAAACTGTTTTTT.

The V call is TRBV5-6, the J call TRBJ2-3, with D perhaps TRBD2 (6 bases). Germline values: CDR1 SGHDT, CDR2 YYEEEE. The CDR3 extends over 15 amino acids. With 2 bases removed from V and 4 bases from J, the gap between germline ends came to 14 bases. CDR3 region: CASSFGTDVADTQYF. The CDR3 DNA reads TGTGCCAGCAGCTTCGGGACTGACGTCGCAGATACGCAGTATTTT.

The CDR3 DNA reads TGCGCCAGCAGCTTGGCGCGGGGGGCAGGAGAAGCCTATGGCTACACCTTC. Amino acids: CASSLARGAGEAYGYTF. The chain couples TRBV5-1 to TRBJ1-2; D might be TRBD1 (6 bases). The CDR3 has 17 residues. Germline-derived CDR1 and CDR2 are SGHRS and YFSETQ. V lost 0 bases and J 4 bases, leaving 19 bases between the germline ends.

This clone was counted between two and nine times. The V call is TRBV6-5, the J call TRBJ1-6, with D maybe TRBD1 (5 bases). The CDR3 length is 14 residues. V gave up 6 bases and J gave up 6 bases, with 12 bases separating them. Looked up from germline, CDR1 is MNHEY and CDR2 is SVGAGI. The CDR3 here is CASRRDASNSPLHF. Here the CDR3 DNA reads TGTGCCAGCAGGCGGGACGCCAGTAATTCACCCCTCCACTTT.

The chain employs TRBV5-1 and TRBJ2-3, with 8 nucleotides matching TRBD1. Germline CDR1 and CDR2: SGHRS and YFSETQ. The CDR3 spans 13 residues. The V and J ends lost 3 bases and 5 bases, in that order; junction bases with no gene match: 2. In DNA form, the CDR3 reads TGCGCCAGCAGCTCGACAGGGGAAGATACGCAGTATTTT. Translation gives CASSSTGEDTQYF.